This T cell receptor (beta chain) stems from a study of cytomegalovirus exposure and HLA in healthy donors. Study conclusions and caveats: A highly shared variant cluster was judged a likely technical artifact.

PCR amplification relied on 60 Vbeta primers (plus 13 Jbeta primers). Sequencing used immunoSEQ multiplex PCR; TCRdb keeps in-frame clones, though not all of them. In the table there are over 130,000 clones, roughly four fifths of which are singletons. Concerning this clone itself: Its target is unknown.

The CDR3 extends over 14 amino acids. The germline gives CDR1 SGHRS, CDR2 YFSETQ. The sequence derives from a male donor in good health and CMV-seronegative. This chain connects TRBV5-1 to TRBJ2-5; D not resolved. With the DNA end fitting TRBJ2-7 better, the J assignment may be wrong. The sequencing sample was made of PBMCs. This CDR3 is CASSLIQTSYEQYF. For the CDR3, the DNA is TGCGCCAGCAGCTTGATACAGACCTCCTACGAGCAGTACTTC.